This TCR beta chain was captured by sequencing in a study of T cell responses to AZD1222 COVID-19 vaccine. Study-wide findings and caveats: Epitopes outside B.1.351 and B.1.1.7 mutated regions reportedly drew nearly half of spike TCRs. Spike-specific TCR breadth and depth grew following two AZD1222 doses. Among the donors, most were white British and more were female, and clonal diversity was possibly underestimated. Vaccine-related CD4 TCRs covered spike, predominating at 160-218 and 743-854.

A word on this clone: Its antigen is currently unknown.

Data came from immunoSEQ multiplex PCR; TCRdb stores just in-frame clones and leaves some out. Of around 130,000 clones in the sample, roughly nine tenths were seen once. The V end was cut by 3 bases, the J end by 3 bases, with 8 bases between. The germline gives CDR1 SGHVS, CDR2 FQNEAQ. This CDR3 region has 14 residues. V is TRBV7-8 and J is TRBJ2-2; D possibly corresponds to TRBD2 (6 bases). This receptor was taken from an adult who received the AZD1222 COVID-19 vaccine. The sample in question was peripheral blood, obtained 28 days after the second AZD1222 dose. DNA of the CDR3: TGTGCCAGCAGCTTCGGGGGTTACACCGGGGAGCTGTTTTTT. Its translation: CASSFGGYTGELFF.